This T cell receptor beta chain is drawn from a study of spatial heterogeneity in lung cancer. For the study at large: Alpha-chain sequences were consistently detected in smaller numbers than beta-chain sequences.

TCRdb ran MiXCR on the 5' RACE reads and lists one entry per CDR3 protein. Among 15,000 to 20,000 distinct CDR3 sequences listed, 5% to 8% were seen once. This clonotype was seen ten or more times. Its specificity is not known. Since it is a stray read in a library aimed at alpha chains, this beta chain has a size that is not meaningful. Documented time point: sample taken at primary tumor resection. Unsorted whole RNA samples from tumor, nontumor lung or frozen PBMC were sequenced. Study observations and caveats: When ubiquitous and regional expanded TCRs were counted, their numbers tracked ubiquitous and regional nonsynonymous mutations, respectively. How many expanded intratumoral alpha and beta TCRs were present tracked the tumor mutation count, which was a count of nonsynonymous mutations.

This clonotype was sampled from a male donor with early-stage non-small cell lung cancer. Sequenced material: lung tumor tissue, taken at surgery.

CDR3 loop: CASSRDAPNTGELFF. CDR3 DNA sequence: TGTGCCAGCTCGCGGGACGCGCCGAACACCGGGGAGCTGTTTTTT. This rearrangement joins TRBV18 to TRBJ2-2; tentative D call: TRBD2 (6 bases). Germline V gives CDR1 KGHSH, CDR2 LQKENI. V was clipped by 6 bases and J by 0 bases, with 11 bases between them. The CDR3 has 15 residues.